This TCR beta chain was found in a study of T-cell memory formation after mild COVID-19. Overall study results and limits: The study found contracting CD4+ clones mainly in CM and EM and contracting CD8+ clones in EMRA. Contracting clones from day 15 to 85 had balanced CD4/CD8; later expanders favoured CD4+.

Of note for this clonotype: Its target is unknown.

Constant-segment-primed 5'RACE gave TCR alpha and TCR beta cDNA libraries with sample barcodes and UMIs. TCRdb itself ran the 5' RACE reads through MiXCR, one entry per CDR3 protein. This sample yields some 300,000 distinct CDR3 sequences, of which 15% to 20% are seen a single time; roughly 21% belongs to the top ten. The CDR3 length is 15 residues. The germline V and J ends were trimmed by 2 bases and 0 bases, with 8 bases remaining between them. The germline V gene has CDR1 SGHRS and CDR2 YFSETQ. This clonotype was sampled from a man aged 18 to 29 who had mild COVID-19 (a few samples of this study predate the infection). Cell type and time point are not known. The specimen sequenced was PBMCs or a T cell subset sorted from them (not recorded which). The chain uses TRBV5-1 and TRBJ2-2, with D unresolved. This chain's CDR3 is CASSFRYSNTGELFF. The CDR3, as DNA: TGCGCCAGCAGCTTTCGATATTCGAACACCGGGGAGCTGTTTTTT.